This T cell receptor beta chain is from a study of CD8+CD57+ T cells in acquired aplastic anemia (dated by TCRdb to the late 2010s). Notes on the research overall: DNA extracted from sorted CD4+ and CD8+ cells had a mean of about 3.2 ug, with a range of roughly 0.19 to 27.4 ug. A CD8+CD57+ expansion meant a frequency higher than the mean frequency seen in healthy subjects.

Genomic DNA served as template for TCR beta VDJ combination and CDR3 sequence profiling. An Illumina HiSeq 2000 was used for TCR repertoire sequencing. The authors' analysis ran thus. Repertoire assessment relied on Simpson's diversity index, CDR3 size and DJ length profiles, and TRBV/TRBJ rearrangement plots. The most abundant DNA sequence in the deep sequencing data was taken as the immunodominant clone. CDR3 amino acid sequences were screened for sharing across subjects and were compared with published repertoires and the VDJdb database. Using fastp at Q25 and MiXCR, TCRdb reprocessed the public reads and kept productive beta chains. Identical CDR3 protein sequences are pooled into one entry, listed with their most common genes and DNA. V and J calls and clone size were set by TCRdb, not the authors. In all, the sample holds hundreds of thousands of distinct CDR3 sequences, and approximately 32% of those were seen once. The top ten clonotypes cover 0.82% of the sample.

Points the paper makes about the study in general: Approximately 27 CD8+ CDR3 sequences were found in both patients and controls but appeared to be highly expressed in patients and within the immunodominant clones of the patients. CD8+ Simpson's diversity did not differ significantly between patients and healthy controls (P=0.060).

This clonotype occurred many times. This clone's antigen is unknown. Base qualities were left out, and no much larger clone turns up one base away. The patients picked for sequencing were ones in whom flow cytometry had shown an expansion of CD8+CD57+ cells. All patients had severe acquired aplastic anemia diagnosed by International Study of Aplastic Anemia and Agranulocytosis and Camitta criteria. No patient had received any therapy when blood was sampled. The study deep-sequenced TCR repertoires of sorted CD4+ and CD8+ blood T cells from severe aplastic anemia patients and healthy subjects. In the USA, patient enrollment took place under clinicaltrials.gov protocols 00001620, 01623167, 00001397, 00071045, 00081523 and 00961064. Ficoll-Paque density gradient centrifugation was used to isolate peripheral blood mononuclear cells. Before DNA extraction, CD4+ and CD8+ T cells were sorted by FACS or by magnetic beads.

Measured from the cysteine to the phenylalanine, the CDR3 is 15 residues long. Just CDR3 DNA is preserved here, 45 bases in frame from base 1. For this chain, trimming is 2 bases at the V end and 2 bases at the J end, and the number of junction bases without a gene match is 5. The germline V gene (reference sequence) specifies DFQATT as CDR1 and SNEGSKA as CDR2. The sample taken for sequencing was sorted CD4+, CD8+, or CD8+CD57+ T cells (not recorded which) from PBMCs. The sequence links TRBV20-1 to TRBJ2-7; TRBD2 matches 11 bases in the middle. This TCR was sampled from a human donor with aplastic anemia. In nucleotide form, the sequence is TGCAGTGCTAGACGTAGCGGGGGGGCCCCCTACGAGCAGTACTTC. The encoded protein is CSARRSGGAPYEQYF.